The source of this T cell receptor beta chain is a study of blood T cell repertoires in COVID-19. Across the study: Acute and convalescent COVID-19 specimens originated in the United States, Italy and Spain.

Study members were between about 18 and 95 years old and lived in around 24 US regions. Assignment of participants to cohorts was predicated upon participant-reported clinical history. Only one count was recorded for this clone. The CDR3 has 14 residues. Germline CDR1 and CDR2: MNHEY and SVGAGI. Between the trimmed V and J ends, which lost 2 bases and 6 bases, there was a span of 10 bases. Authors' data handling: Using reference gene primer amplification, nucleated cell counts were estimated. Sequencing used immunoSEQ multiplex PCR; TCRdb keeps in-frame clones, though not all of them. V, J and clone size derive from that table, while D and trimming were established from the DNA sequence. The repertoire includes about 190,000 clones, roughly three quarters of them detected once, and around 16% sits in the top ten.

Specimen: PBMCs or T cells enriched from blood (not recorded which). The chain employs TRBV6-5 and TRBJ2-2; TRBD1 is a possible D gene (6 bases). The TCR comes from a woman in her forties or fifties with acute COVID-19. The CDR3, as DNA: TGTGCCAGCAGTTACCAGGGGTGGTCCGGGGAGCTGTTTTTT. It is translated as CASSYQGWSGELFF.